The clone carrying this TCR beta chain was observed a single time. This specimen belongs to a study of cytomegalovirus exposure and HLA in healthy donors. PCR amplification relied on 60 Vbeta primers (plus 13 Jbeta primers). The repertoire was sequenced with immunoSEQ multiplex PCR; TCRdb's copy has only in-frame clones and lacks some. The profile covers over 120,000 clones, with over 75% appearing a single time and 2% to 3% taken by the ten largest. CDR1 SNHLY and CDR2 FYNNEI come from the germline V gene. This CDR3 has 16 residues. Trimming took 6 bases from V and 3 from J; bases not matched to a gene: 10.

This rearrangement joins TRBV2 to TRBJ2-3; TRBD2 matches at 9 bases. This TCR came from a man between 45 and 60 years old in good health and CMV-seronegative. The sequenced material came from PBMCs. Here the CDR3 DNA reads TGTGCCAGCAGGAGGGTTCTAGCGGGAAGAACAGATACGCAGTATTTT. Translating gives CASRRVLAGRTDTQYF.